This T cell receptor beta chain was identified in a study of OX40 agonist ivuxolimab in advanced cancers. Overall study results and limits: The study found that CD8+ T cells averaged more expanded clones than CD4+.

The CDR3 loop spans 15 amino acids. Germline CDR1 is LNHDA and CDR2 is SQIVND (reference sequence). V lost 7 bases, J lost 0 bases, and 13 bases lay in between. Note on this clone: The antigen is not known.

Sampling of blood occurred at baseline, cycle 4 day 1, and cycle 7 day 1. Measured with immunoSEQ multiplex PCR; TCRdb has only the in-frame clones, and not every one. The repertoire consists of 65,000 to 75,000 clones, with roughly 90% occurring once and the leading ten covering approximately 1%. This receptor was obtained from an adult with an advanced solid tumor such as melanoma, head and neck, liver or kidney cancer. V and J are TRBV19 and TRBJ2-1; D gene uncertain. The sequences come from CD4+ or CD8+ T cells sorted from blood, collected in a trial of the OX40 agonist ivuxolimab. CDR3 sequence: CASTATSSSYNEQFF. In DNA form, the CDR3 reads TGTGCCAGTACCGCGACCTCGAGCTCCTACAATGAGCAGTTCTTC. The variable domain in full, with the rest retrieved from reference TRBV19 and TRBJ2-1, is DGGITQSPKYLFRKEGQNVTLSCEQNLNHDAMYWYRQDPGQGLRLIYYSQIVNDFQKGDIAEGYSVSREKKESFPLTVTSAQKNPTAFYLCASTATSSSYNEQFFGPGTRLTVL.